This record concerns one T cell receptor beta chain sequence. Antigen unknown. CDR3 size: 17 residues. The V gene's germline CDR1 is MNHEY and CDR2 SMNVEV (reference sequence). V lost 4 bases and J lost 2; bases outside the gene matches: 12. Amplification used 60 Vbeta primers and 13 Jbeta primers. In the original processing: In a later analysis, 8.5 million to 14 million of 83 million or so unique beta chains occurred in at least two donors. The table came from immunoSEQ multiplex PCR; TCRdb's copy has only in-frame clones and leaves some out. From that table come the V and J calls and clone size; the DNA was used to work out D and trimming. This sample has around 170,000 clones, with around three quarters found just once. This record comes from a study of cytomegalovirus exposure and HLA in healthy donors. General study findings and limits: Researchers counted roughly 150 TCR beta chains as cytomegalovirus-associated. Presence/absence analyses assumed roughly uniform sequencing depth across donors, which may not hold.

The sequenced material came from PBMCs. This chain uses TRBV27 with TRBJ1-2; 8 bases map to TRBD1. This clonotype was obtained from a man aged 35-49 years in good health and CMV-seronegative. CDR3 sequence: CASSSQPGGRGNYGYTF. In DNA, the CDR3 is TGTGCCAGCAGTTCTCAGCCAGGGGGCAGGGGGAACTATGGCTACACCTTC.